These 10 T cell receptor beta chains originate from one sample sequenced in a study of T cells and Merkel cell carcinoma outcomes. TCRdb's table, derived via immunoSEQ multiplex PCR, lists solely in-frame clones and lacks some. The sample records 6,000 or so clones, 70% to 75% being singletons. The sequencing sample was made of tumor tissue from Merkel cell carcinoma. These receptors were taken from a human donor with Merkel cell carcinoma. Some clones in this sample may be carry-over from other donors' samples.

For the CDR3, the DNA is TGTGCCAGCAGCTACAGTTCTACTAGCACAGATACGCAGTATTTT. It is translated as CASSYSSTSTDTQYF. This chain connects TRBV7-9 to TRBJ2-3; D not certain. V lost 4 bases and J 0 bases, leaving 11 bases between the germline ends. From germline, CDR1 is SEHNR and CDR2 FQNEAQ (reference sequence). CDR3 length: 15 residues.

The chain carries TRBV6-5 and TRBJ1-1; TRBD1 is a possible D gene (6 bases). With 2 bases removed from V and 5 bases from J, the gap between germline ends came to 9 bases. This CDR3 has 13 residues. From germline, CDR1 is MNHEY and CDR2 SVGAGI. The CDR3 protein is CASSYRTDTEAFF. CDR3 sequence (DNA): TGTGCCAGCAGTTACCGGACAGATACTGAAGCTTTCTTT.

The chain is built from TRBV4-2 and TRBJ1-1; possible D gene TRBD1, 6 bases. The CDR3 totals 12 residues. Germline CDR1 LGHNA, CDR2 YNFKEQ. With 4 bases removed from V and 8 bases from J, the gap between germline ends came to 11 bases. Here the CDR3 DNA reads TGTGCCAGCAGCCCGGTCACAGGGGAAGCTTTCTTT. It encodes CASSPVTGEAFF.

CDR3 coding DNA: TGTGCCAGCAGCTTAGTCGGATACGAGCAGTACTTC. Encoded protein: CASSLVGYEQYF. The rearrangement uses TRBV7-9 and TRBJ2-7; D is ambiguous. The V and J ends lost 1 base and 4 bases respectively, with 5 bases between them. Germline lookup yields CDR1 SEHNR and CDR2 FQNEAQ (reference sequence). The CDR3 extends over 12 amino acids.

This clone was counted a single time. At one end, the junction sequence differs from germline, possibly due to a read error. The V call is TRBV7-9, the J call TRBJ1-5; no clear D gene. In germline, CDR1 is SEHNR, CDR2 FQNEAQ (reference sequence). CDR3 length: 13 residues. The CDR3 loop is CASSLDSNQPQHF. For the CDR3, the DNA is TGTGCTAGCAGCTTGGATAGCAATCAGCCCCAGCATTTT.

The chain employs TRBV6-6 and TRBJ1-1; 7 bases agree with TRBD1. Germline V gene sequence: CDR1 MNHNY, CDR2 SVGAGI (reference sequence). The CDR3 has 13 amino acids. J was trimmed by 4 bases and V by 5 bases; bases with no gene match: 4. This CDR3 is CASSTGQITEAFF. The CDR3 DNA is TGTGCCAGCAGTACGGGACAGATCACTGAAGCTTTCTTT.

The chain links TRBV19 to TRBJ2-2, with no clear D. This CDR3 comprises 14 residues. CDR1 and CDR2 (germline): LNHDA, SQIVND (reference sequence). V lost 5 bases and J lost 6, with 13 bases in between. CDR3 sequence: CASSARQVSGELFF. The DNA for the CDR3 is TGTGCCAGTAGTGCCCGACAAGTCTCCGGGGAGCTGTTTTTT.

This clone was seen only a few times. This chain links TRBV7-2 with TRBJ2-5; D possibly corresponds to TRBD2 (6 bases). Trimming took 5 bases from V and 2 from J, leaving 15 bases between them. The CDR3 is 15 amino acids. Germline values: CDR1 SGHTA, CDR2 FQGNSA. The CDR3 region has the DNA TGTGCCAGCAGCACCCGACTAGGCCTTCAAGAGACCCAGTACTTC. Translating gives CASSTRLGLQETQYF.

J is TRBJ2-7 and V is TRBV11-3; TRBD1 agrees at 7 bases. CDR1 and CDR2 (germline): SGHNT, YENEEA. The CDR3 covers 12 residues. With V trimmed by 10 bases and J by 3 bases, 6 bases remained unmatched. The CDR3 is CAMTGMGYEQYF. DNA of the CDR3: TGTGCCATGACAGGGATGGGCTACGAGCAGTACTTC.

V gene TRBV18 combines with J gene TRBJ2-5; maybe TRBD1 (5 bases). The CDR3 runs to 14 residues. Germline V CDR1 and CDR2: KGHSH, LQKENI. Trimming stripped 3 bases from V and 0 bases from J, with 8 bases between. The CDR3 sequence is CASSPPGYQETQYF. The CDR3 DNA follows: TGTGCCAGCTCACCTCCAGGGTACCAAGAGACCCAGTACTTC.